This entry is about one T cell receptor (beta chain). Its matching antigen is unknown. The germline V gene has CDR1 MNHEY and CDR2 SVGAGI. V was clipped by 5 bases and J by 5 bases; unmatched bases: 4. CDR3 length: 14 residues. The sample comes from a study of healthy donors' naive CD4 and CD8 T cells. Notes on the study in general: A reported CD4+/CD8+ bias affected most V and J genes in naive cells.

Starting from around 470 ng of total RNA, TCR libraries were made with linear amplification. One entry per CDR3 protein results from TCRdb running MiXCR on the reads. The table lists about 180,000 distinct CDR3 sequences, over 60% of them singletons. Sequencing was carried out using naive CD4+ and CD8+ T cells sorted from blood, pooled from several donors. V and J are TRBV6-5 and TRBJ2-1; 9 bases line up with TRBD1. This clonotype originated in a pool of human donors in good health; the sample pools cells from several healthy donors. The CDR3 DNA reads TGTGCCAGCAGTACTTGGGACAGGGACAATGAGCAGTTCTTC. This sequence encodes CASSTWDRDNEQFF.